The 30 T cell receptor beta chains given below trace back to one sample, sequenced in a study of identical twins. TCRdb used MiXCR to reprocess the 5' RACE reads, holding one entry per CDR3 protein. This table has about 460,000 distinct CDR3 sequences, more than 13% appearing once. The sample was also linked to a second study, of yellow fever vaccine responses in identical twins.

The specimen was CD4+ T cells sorted from blood. These receptors were obtained from a woman between 18 and 30 years old in good health.

A few counts support this clonotype. The chain is built from TRBV12-3 or TRBV12-4 and TRBJ2-7; the match to TRBD1 covers 7 bases. CDR3 length: 14 amino acids. Trimming took 4 bases from V and 3 from J; bases not matched to a gene: 6. Here the CDR3 reads CASSSDRVFYEQYF. CDR3 nucleotides: TGTGCCAGCAGTTCCGACAGGGTCTTCTACGAGCAGTACTTC.

The chain recombines TRBV5-1 with TRBJ1-2, with 9 bases matching TRBD1. Unmatched junction bases numbered 9, after V lost 4 bases and J lost 2 bases. Germline CDR1 and CDR2: SGHRS and YFSETQ. CDR3 length equals 16 residues. The CDR3 region is CASSLQRQGGNYGYTF. In DNA form, the CDR3 reads TGCGCCAGCAGCCTGCAACGACAGGGGGGCAACTATGGCTACACCTTC.

The CDR3 reads CASSRLAGDSWTQYF. The CDR3 coding sequence is TGTGCCAGCAGCCGACTAGCGGGAGACTCGTGGACCCAGTACTTC. The chain is built from TRBV4-2 and TRBJ2-5, with 12 bases fitting TRBD2. Trimming at V came to 4 bases and at J to 7 bases, leaving 7 bases not matched to a gene. The CDR3 loop spans 15 amino acids. Germline V CDR1 and CDR2: LGHNA, YNFKEQ.

This clonotype was recorded a few times. V usage is TRBV5-1 and J usage is TRBJ1-4; D is uncertain. Germline values: CDR1 SGHRS, CDR2 YFSETQ. Trimming pared 0 bases from V and 0 bases from J, leaving 6 bases between. The CDR3 runs 15 residues. The chain's CDR3 is CASSLDGATNEKLFF. The CDR3 region has the DNA TGCGCCAGCAGCTTGGACGGAGCAACTAATGAAAAACTGTTTTTT.

In this sample, this clonotype turned up a few times. The genes are TRBV4-1 and TRBJ1-5; TRBD1 is a possible D gene (6 bases). Trimming stripped 1 base from V and 2 bases from J, with 18 bases between. Germline CDR1 reads MGHRA; CDR2 reads YSYEKL. The CDR3 covers 18 residues. This CDR3 reads CASSQVISGVGGNQPQHF. For the CDR3, the DNA is TGCGCCAGCAGCCAAGTCATTTCAGGGGTTGGAGGCAATCAGCCCCAGCATTTT.

Many counts were recorded for this clonotype. The chain uses TRBV3-1 and TRBJ2-2; 9 nucleotides match TRBD2. V lost 4 bases to trimming and J lost 6 bases; unmatched junction nucleotides: 6. The germline CDR1 and CDR2 sequences are LGHDT and YNNKEL (reference sequence). The CDR3 sequence is 15 residues long. CDR3 in amino acids: CASSRRLAVAGELFF. CDR3 nucleotide sequence: TGTGCCAGCAGCCGTCGACTAGCGGTAGCCGGGGAGCTGTTTTTT.

The J gene is TRBJ2-6, the V gene TRBV2; D might be TRBD2 (6 bases). The germline CDR1 and CDR2 sequences are SNHLY and FYNNEI. Trimming pared 7 bases from V and 0 bases from J, leaving 19 bases between. The CDR3 covers 18 residues. The CDR3 region is CASTRRGGILSGANVLTF. For the CDR3, the DNA is TGTGCCAGCACCCGTAGGGGCGGGATCCTCTCTGGGGCCAACGTCCTGACTTTC.

The genes are TRBV9 and TRBJ2-7; D is unclear. The CDR3 spans 14 residues. Trimming stripped 0 bases from V and 0 bases from J, with 7 bases between. The germline V gene encodes CDR1 SGDLS and CDR2 YYNGEE. CDR3 sequence: CASSVVASSYEQYF. CDR3 in DNA: TGTGCCAGCAGCGTAGTAGCTAGCTCCTACGAGCAGTACTTC.

The CDR3 DNA follows: TGTGCCAGCAGCACCGGGGCGGGGGGCGAGACCCAGTACTTC. It translates to CASSTGAGGETQYF. This chain uses TRBV7-2 with TRBJ2-5; 8 bases align to TRBD2. With 5 bases clipped from V and 5 bases from J, the junction kept 7 bases outside the gene matches. CDR1 SGHTA and CDR2 FQGNSA come from the germline V gene. This CDR3 spans 14 amino acids.

This clonotype came up a few times. The chain is built from TRBV7-2 and TRBJ2-7; TRBD2 might be the D (6 bases). The V and J ends lost 5 bases and 2 bases respectively, with 19 bases between them. Germline V gene sequence: CDR1 SGHTA, CDR2 FQGNSA. The CDR3 consists of 16 residues. The CDR3 is CASSPEGRGLPYEQYF. The CDR3 nucleotides read TGTGCCAGCAGCCCAGAAGGGCGGGGCCTACCCTACGAGCAGTACTTC.

This clonotype was counted a few times. The CDR3 nucleotides are TGCAGTGCTAGAGATCGCCAGAGCTCCTATAATTCACCCCTCCACTTT. Translating gives CSARDRQSSYNSPLHF. The chain joins TRBV20-1 to TRBJ1-6; D not resolved. Trimming took 0 bases from V and 0 from J, leaving 9 bases between them. Per the germline V gene, CDR1 is DFQATT and CDR2 is SNEGSKA (reference sequence). This CDR3 comprises 16 residues.

There are a few counts of this clonotype. The J gene is TRBJ1-1, the V gene TRBV7-9, with 8 bases fitting TRBD1. This CDR3 comprises 15 residues. The V and J ends lost 1 base and 1 base, in that order; junction bases with no gene match: 2. From germline, CDR1 is SEHNR and CDR2 FQNEAQ (reference sequence). The CDR3 nucleotides read TGTGCCAGCAGCTTAGGGGACAGGACGAACACTGAAGCTTTCTTT. Its translation: CASSLGDRTNTEAFF.

This chain connects TRBV18 to TRBJ2-7; 9 nucleotides match TRBD1. V was pared by 3 bases and J by 1 base, with 10 bases of the junction left unmatched. Germline loops: CDR1 KGHSH, CDR2 LQKENI. The CDR3 sequence is 17 residues long. CDR3 nucleotide sequence: TGTGCCAGCTCACCCCTTTCACAGGGGGCGGGATCCTACGAGCAGTACTTC. It specifies CASSPLSQGAGSYEQYF.

This clonotype was seen a few times. The DNA of the CDR3 is TGTGCCAGCAGCCAAGATCTGCCGAGCATTCAGTACTTC. Residues: CASSQDLPSIQYF. The chain couples TRBV3-1 to TRBJ2-4; no clear D gene. This CDR3 is built from 13 residues. Germline V gene sequence: CDR1 LGHDT, CDR2 YNNKEL (reference sequence). The V end was cut by 0 bases, the J end by 9 bases, with 9 bases between. The whole variable domain, filled in from reference TRBV3-1 and TRBJ2-4, reads DTAVSQTPKYLVTQMGNDKSIKCEQNLGHDTMYWYKQDSKKFLKIMFSYNNKELIINETVPNRFSPKSPDKAHLNLHINSLELGDSAVYFCASSQDLPSIQYFGAGTRLSVL.

This clonotype showed up just a few times. The V call is TRBV9, the J call TRBJ2-7; D possibly matches TRBD1 or TRBD2 (6 bases each). The V gene lost 0 bases and the J gene lost 3 bases, with 13 bases spanning the gap. Germline CDR1 SGDLS, CDR2 YYNGEE. The length of the CDR3 is 15 residues. CDR3 nucleotides: TGTGCCAGCAGCGTAGGGGGGGCTCCAGACTACGAGCAGTACTTC. Translated: CASSVGGAPDYEQYF.

The sample holds many counts of this clonotype. CDR3 loop: CASSLGTSYNEQFF. CDR3 in DNA: TGTGCCAGCAGCCTGGGGACCTCCTACAATGAGCAGTTCTTC. V usage is TRBV5-5 and J usage is TRBJ2-1; either TRBD1 or TRBD2 may fit D (5 bases each). The germline V and J ends were trimmed by 4 bases and 0 bases, with 8 bases remaining between them. Germline CDR1 and CDR2: SGHKS and YYEKEE (reference sequence). CDR3 length equals 14 residues.

A few counts support this clonotype. The V call is TRBV12-3 or TRBV12-4, the J call TRBJ2-4; D is possibly TRBD1 or TRBD2 (5 bases each). The CDR3 length is 12 residues. Deletions cut 2 bases from V and 7 bases from J, with 6 bases between. The CDR3 is CASSLWGNIQYF. DNA of the CDR3: TGTGCCAGCAGTTTATGGGGGAACATTCAGTACTTC.

This chain joins TRBV20-1 and TRBJ2-7, with D possibly called TRBD1 or TRBD2 (6 bases each). The CDR3 totals 15 residues. V dropped 4 bases and J dropped 6 bases, with 22 bases sitting between them. Germline CDR1 reads DFQATT; CDR2 reads SNEGSKA (reference sequence). This CDR3 is CSAIYREAGTSEQYF. The CDR3 coding sequence is TGCAGTGCTATTTACAGGGAAGCCGGGACTTCCGAGCAGTACTTC.

The rearrangement links TRBV19 to TRBJ1-1; weak D call: TRBD1 (5 bases). The V and J ends lost 3 bases and 4 bases respectively, with 12 bases between them. CDR1 LNHDA and CDR2 SQIVND come from the germline V gene (reference sequence). The CDR3 is 14 residues long. The DNA of the CDR3 is TGTGCCAGTAGTATTTGGGGCAAGGGCACTGAAGCTTTCTTT. It specifies CASSIWGKGTEAFF.

The rearrangement links TRBV5-1 to TRBJ2-1, with unresolved D. This CDR3 is built from 15 residues. Between the trimmed V and J ends, which lost 0 bases and 4 bases, there was a span of 11 bases. The germline V gene has CDR1 SGHRS and CDR2 YFSETQ. The CDR3 protein is CASSLGFLTYNEQFF. CDR3 nucleotide sequence: TGCGCCAGCAGCTTGGGGTTCCTCACGTACAATGAGCAGTTCTTC. Full variable domain (missing parts from reference TRBV5-1 and TRBJ2-1): KAGVTQTPRYLIKTRGQQVTLSCSPISGHRSVSWYQQTPGQGLQFLFEYFSETQRNKGNFPGRFSGRQFSNSRSEMNVSTLELGDSALYLCASSLGFLTYNEQFFGPGTRLTVL.

This clonotype appeared a few times. The rearrangement links TRBV6-2 or TRBV6-3 to TRBJ2-6, with a tentative D call TRBD1 (6 bases). The CDR3 totals 14 residues. The V end was cut by 8 bases, the J end by 0 bases, with 8 bases between. Germline CDR1 is MNHEY and CDR2 is SVGEGT. The CDR3: CASRQDSGANVLTF. In nucleotides, the CDR3 is TGTGCCAGCCGACAGGACTCTGGGGCCAACGTCCTGACTTTC.

This clonotype has a handful of counts. The CDR3 coding sequence is TGTGCCAGCAGTAAAGTTGTAAGGTTCGGTGAGCAGTTCTTC. Amino acid sequence: CASSKVVRFGEQFF. V usage is TRBV28 and J usage is TRBJ2-1; D is undetermined. The CDR3 contains 14 residues. Germline CDR1 reads MDHEN; CDR2 reads SYDVKM. V lost 5 bases, J lost 9 bases, and 17 bases lay in between.

This chain links TRBV10-3 with TRBJ2-1, with D perhaps matching TRBD1 (5 bases). Germline V gene lookup returns CDR1 ENHRY and CDR2 SYGVKD. V lost 4 bases, J lost 6 bases, and 7 bases lay in between. This CDR3 spans 12 amino acids. The CDR3 DNA reads TGTGCCATCAGTGCGACAGCCAATGAGCAGTTCTTC. This gives the protein CAISATANEQFF.

As regards this clonotype: A much larger clone lies one base from this, so it may be a read error. The chain is built from TRBV12-3 or TRBV12-4 and TRBJ2-2; 9 bases align to TRBD2. This CDR3 has 16 amino acids. The CDR3 nucleotides are TGTGCCAGCAGTCTGAGGTCTAGCGGGAACACCGGGGAGCTGGTTTTT. It yields the protein CASSLRSSGNTGELVF.

This chain joins TRBV4-1 and TRBJ2-1; D is ambiguous. Germline lookup yields CDR1 MGHRA and CDR2 YSYEKL. The V end was cut by 3 bases, the J end by 5 bases, with 11 bases between. CDR3 size: 14 residues. This chain's CDR3 is CASSHYLTNNEQFF. The CDR3 DNA sequence: TGCGCCAGCAGCCACTATTTGACCAACAATGAGCAGTTCTTC.

This clonotype has just a few counts. The rearrangement links TRBV28 to TRBJ2-1, with 9 bases identical to TRBD2. This CDR3 comprises 16 residues. J gave up 7 bases and V 1 base, and 8 bases lay outside the gene matches. Germline lookup yields CDR1 MDHEN and CDR2 SYDVKM. The CDR3 reads CASSLSVAGVWNEQFF. For the CDR3, the DNA is TGTGCCAGCAGTTTATCAGTAGCGGGAGTCTGGAATGAGCAGTTCTTC. Looking up the rest from reference TRBV28 and TRBJ2-1 gives the full variable domain: DVKVTQSSRYLVKRTGEKVFLECVQDMDHENMFWYRQDPGLGLRLIYFSYDVKMKEKGDIPEGYSVSREKKERFSLILESASTNQTSMYLCASSLSVAGVWNEQFFGPGTRLTVL.

This chain links TRBV24-1 with TRBJ2-5; no reliable D call. Between the trimmed V and J ends, which lost 3 bases and 5 bases, there was a span of 15 bases. The CDR3 has 15 amino acids. Germline V gene lookup returns CDR1 KGHDR and CDR2 SFDVKD. The CDR3 sequence: CATSDPTPERETQYF. DNA for the CDR3: TGTGCCACCAGTGATCCCACTCCAGAACGTGAGACCCAGTACTTC.

J is TRBJ1-6 and V is TRBV13; tentative D call: TRBD1 (5 bases). Trimming took 4 bases from V and 9 from J, leaving 16 bases between them. Germline CDR1 and CDR2: PRHDT and FYEKMQ (reference sequence). The CDR3 extends over 15 amino acids. CDR3 residues: CASSSLTVPSSPLHF. In DNA form, the CDR3 reads TGTGCCAGCAGCTCCTTGACAGTACCGTCTTCACCCCTCCACTTT. Drawing the rest from reference TRBV13 and TRBJ1-6, the complete variable domain is AAGVIQSPRHLIKEKRETATLKCYPIPRHDTVYWYQQGPGQDPQFLISFYEKMQSDKGSIPDRFSAQQFSDYHSELNMSSLELGDSALYFCASSSLTVPSSPLHFGNGTRLTVT.

DNA of the CDR3: TGTGCCAGCAGCTCCGGAGTCACAGATACGCAGTATTTT. Translating gives CASSSGVTDTQYF. This rearrangement joins TRBV5-4 to TRBJ2-3; D is ambiguous. Deletions cut 3 bases from V and 2 bases from J, with 7 bases between. Germline assignment: CDR1 SGHNT and CDR2 YYREEE (reference sequence). This CDR3 spans 13 amino acids.

The V gene is TRBV6-1, the J gene TRBJ2-1, with a weak D call TRBD2 (6 bases). CDR1 MNHNS and CDR2 SASEGT come from the germline V gene. V shed 6 bases and J shed 5 bases, with 14 bases lying between them. This CDR3 comprises 14 residues. The CDR3 DNA reads TGTGCCAGCAGCGTCCGGGACTTCGACAATGAGCAGTTCTTC. As protein: CASSVRDFDNEQFF.